Following are 26 T cell receptor beta chains from one sample sequenced in a study of blood T cells in healthy people across ages. Sample-barcoded 5' priming and a J-beta primer mix drove a second PCR of roughly 6 to 12 cycles. TCRdb fed the 5' RACE reads into MiXCR, producing one record per CDR3 protein. The table shows more than 800,000 distinct CDR3 sequences, with under 30% occurring only once. The specimen was blood. The receptors were gathered from a woman of 80 years or more in good health.

This clonotype was counted only a few times. The V and J genes are TRBV2 and TRBJ2-3; 9 nucleotides line up with TRBD1. J was trimmed by 5 bases and V by 4 bases; bases with no gene match: 4. The CDR3 length is 14 residues. Per germline, CDR1 SNHLY and CDR2 FYNNEI. CDR3 protein: CASSGDRAGDTQYF. The CDR3 DNA reads as TGTGCCAGCAGTGGGGACAGGGCCGGAGATACGCAGTATTTT.

This clonotype was seen a handful of times. The rearrangement uses TRBV7-9 and TRBJ2-1; possible D gene TRBD2, 5 bases. Trimming took 5 bases from V and 0 from J, leaving 14 bases between them. The CDR3 spans 16 residues. Germline CDR1 and CDR2: SEHNR and FQNEAQ (reference sequence). The CDR3 bases are TGTGCCAGCAGCCTGAGCGGTCATACCTCCTACAATGAGCAGTTCTTC. The encoded protein is CASSLSGHTSYNEQFF.

This clonotype was observed a few times. The rearrangement joins TRBV7-9 to TRBJ1-4; D gene unclear. Deletions cut 1 base from V and 8 bases from J, with 5 bases between. Germline assignment: CDR1 SEHNR and CDR2 FQNEAQ (reference sequence). CDR3 length: 12 residues. In DNA, the CDR3 is TGTGCCAGCAGCTTAGACGTCGAAAAACTGTTTTTT. It yields the protein CASSLDVEKLFF.

Many counts were recorded for this clonotype. As DNA, the CDR3 is TGCGCCAGCAGCTTGGATATCGGGGATCACAATGAGCAGTTCTTC. It encodes CASSLDIGDHNEQFF. The chain combines TRBV5-1 with TRBJ2-1; TRBD2 is a possible D gene (5 bases). V lost 0 bases and J lost 5, with 12 bases in between. Germline V CDR1 and CDR2: SGHRS, YFSETQ. The CDR3 is 15 amino acids.

The chain has TRBV19 and TRBJ2-1; weak D call: TRBD2 (7 bases). The CDR3 runs to 15 residues. Germline CDR1 LNHDA, CDR2 SQIVND (reference sequence). The V gene lost 3 bases and the J gene lost 5 bases, with 14 bases spanning the gap. As DNA, the CDR3 is TGTGCCAGTAGTATGAGGGGGGGCTCACACAATGAGCAGTTCTTC. The encoded protein is CASSMRGGSHNEQFF.

This chain joins TRBV12-3 or TRBV12-4 and TRBJ1-6; TRBD1 might be the D (5 bases). This CDR3 contains 14 residues. Trimming shortened V by 5 bases and J by 5 bases, and 10 bases separated the two germline ends. The CDR3 DNA follows: TGTGCCAGCAGTCAGACAGTACATAATTCACCCCTCCACTTT. Protein: CASSQTVHNSPLHF.

The V and J genes are TRBV30 and TRBJ1-6; D is unresolved. V was cut by 0 bases and J by 9 bases, with 12 bases left in between. The germline V gene encodes CDR1 GTSNPN and CDR2 SVGIG (reference sequence). The CDR3 spans 14 residues. CDR3 nucleotide sequence: TGTGCCTGGAGTGTAGATGTTTCGGGTTCACCCCTCCACTTT. Protein sequence: CAWSVDVSGSPLHF.

This clonotype occurred many times. The V and J genes are TRBV11-2 and TRBJ2-3; 9 bases agree with TRBD2. The V gene end was trimmed by 10 bases and the J gene end by 3 bases; junction bases not matched to a gene: 2. Germline-derived CDR1 and CDR2 are SGHAT and FQNNGV. The CDR3 length is 12 residues. For the CDR3, the DNA is TGTGCCACCCTAGCGGGAACAGATACGCAGTATTTT. It is translated as CATLAGTDTQYF.

The sample holds many counts of this clonotype. V usage is TRBV12-3 or TRBV12-4 and J usage is TRBJ2-1; 12 positions agree with TRBD2. This CDR3 is 15 amino acids long. J gave up 4 bases and V 6 bases, and 4 bases lay outside the gene matches. CDR3 in amino acids: CASSHLAGGYNEQFF. The CDR3 DNA sequence: TGTGCCAGCAGCCATCTAGCGGGGGGGTACAATGAGCAGTTCTTC.

The V gene is TRBV4-2, the J gene TRBJ2-1, with TRBD1 identical over 7 bases. The CDR3 has 16 residues. From germline, CDR1 is LGHNA and CDR2 YNFKEQ. Trimming cost V 2 bases and J 13 bases; bases outside gene matches: 17. CDR3 bases: TGTGCCAGCAGCCAAACTCCGGGACAGAACACGGAGGCCCAGTTCTTC. It encodes CASSQTPGQNTEAQFF.

The V and J genes are TRBV6-2 or TRBV6-3 and TRBJ1-1; D gene uncertain. CDR1 is MNHEY and CDR2 is SVGEGT in the germline V gene. Trimming took 4 bases from V and 4 from J, leaving 13 bases between them. CDR3 length: 14 amino acids. CDR3 amino acids: CASSCRMRGTEAFF. The DNA for the CDR3 is TGTGCCAGCAGTTGCCGGATGCGGGGCACTGAAGCTTTCTTT.

About this clonotype itself: This may be a read error, as it is one base from a much larger clone. The chain uses TRBV2 and TRBJ1-2; D unclear. The CDR3 consists of 14 residues. The germline CDR1 and CDR2 sequences are SNHLY and FYNNEI. CDR3: CVSSGQRSLDGYTF. The CDR3, as DNA: TGTGTCAGCAGTGGCCAACGGAGTCTTGATGGCTACACCTTC.

This sequence joins TRBV20-1 and TRBJ2-7; 12 bases line up with TRBD2. Germline V gives CDR1 DFQATT, CDR2 SNEGSKA (reference sequence). CDR3 size: 16 residues. Trimming at V came to 5 bases and at J to 0 bases, leaving 8 bases not matched to a gene. The CDR3 coding sequence is TGCAGTGCTCGTACTAGCGGGAGGCCAAGCTCCTACGAGCAGTACTTC. Its translation: CSARTSGRPSSYEQYF.

The V call is TRBV20-1, the J call TRBJ2-5; D possibly uses TRBD1 or TRBD2 (5 bases each). This CDR3 has 15 amino acids. Trimming stripped 0 bases from V and 2 bases from J, with 13 bases between. The V gene's germline CDR1 is DFQATT and CDR2 SNEGSKA (reference sequence). CDR3 region: CSARDGGRPQETQYF. Written as DNA, the CDR3 is TGCAGTGCTAGAGATGGGGGACGACCACAAGAGACCCAGTACTTC.

This clonotype was counted only a few times. CDR3 sequence reads: CSAGGLRSEAFF. The CDR3 DNA sequence: TGCAGTGCTGGAGGGTTACGGTCCGAAGCTTTCTTT. The chain uses TRBV20-1 and TRBJ1-1; no clear D gene. Trimming took 5 bases from V and 8 from J, leaving 15 bases between them. The CDR3 loop spans 12 amino acids. Germline V gene lookup returns CDR1 DFQATT and CDR2 SNEGSKA (reference sequence).

This clonotype has at least ten counts. This chain links TRBV5-1 with TRBJ2-1; 7 bases align to TRBD1. Trimming removed 6 bases from V and 0 bases from J; junction bases left unmatched: 6. This CDR3 spans 15 amino acids. Germline V CDR1 and CDR2: SGHRS, YFSETQ. The CDR3 sequence: CASKLWDSSYNEQFF. In DNA form, the CDR3 reads TGCGCCAGCAAACTATGGGACAGCTCCTACAATGAGCAGTTCTTC. The full variable domain, its missing parts supplied by reference TRBV5-1 and TRBJ2-1, is KAGVTQTPRYLIKTRGQQVTLSCSPISGHRSVSWYQQTPGQGLQFLFEYFSETQRNKGNFPGRFSGRQFSNSRSEMNVSTLELGDSALYLCASKLWDSSYNEQFFGPGTRLTVL.

This clonotype has a count of ten or more. The chain employs TRBV20-1 and TRBJ2-5; a possible D gene is TRBD2 (5 bases). The germline CDR1 and CDR2 sequences are DFQATT and SNEGSKA (reference sequence). The CDR3 spans 12 residues. V dropped 3 bases and J dropped 2 bases, with 7 bases sitting between them. This CDR3 is CSARRDQETQYF. The CDR3 nucleotides are TGCAGTGCTAGGAGGGATCAAGAGACCCAGTACTTC.

This clonotype was found many times. V usage is TRBV5-6 and J usage is TRBJ2-5, with 8 positions matching TRBD1. Germline V lookup: CDR1 SGHDT, CDR2 YYEEEE. The CDR3 has 15 residues. Germline trimming cut 3 bases from V and 11 bases from J; bases unmatched to any gene: 15. The CDR3 DNA sequence: TGTGCCAGCAGCTCCAGGAGACAGGGGCGAAGGGAGCAGTACTTC. It codes for CASSSRRQGRREQYF.

In this sample, this clonotype turned up many times. This sequence joins TRBV20-1 and TRBJ2-7; TRBD1 agrees at 7 bases. The CDR3 covers 10 residues. V was clipped by 4 bases and J by 9 bases; unmatched bases: 3. Germline V gene lookup returns CDR1 DFQATT and CDR2 SNEGSKA (reference sequence). The CDR3 DNA reads as TGCAGTGCTAACAGGGGTGTGCAGTACTTC. Protein: CSANRGVQYF.

A note on this clonotype: A much larger clonotype is one base distant, so this may be a read error. This chain connects TRBV20-1 to TRBJ2-1, with TRBD2 matching over 9 bases. This CDR3 is 14 amino acids long. Germline V lookup: CDR1 DFQATT, CDR2 SNEGSKA (reference sequence). Written as DNA, the CDR3 is TGCAGTGCTAGAGGGTCCGGGACTAGCCCTGAGCAGTTATTC. Encoded protein: CSARGSGTSPEQLF.

In regard to this clonotype: A read error is possible here, since a much larger clone lies one base away. The CDR3 protein is CASGLNTGLNIQYF. The DNA of the CDR3 is TGTGCCAGCGGCTTAAACACGGGCTTAAACATTCAGTACTTC. This rearrangement joins TRBV7-9 to TRBJ2-4, with D hard to call. Looked up from germline, CDR1 is SEHNR and CDR2 is FQNEAQ (reference sequence). CDR3 size: 14 residues. Together with reference TRBV7-9 and TRBJ2-4, the CDR3 gives the full variable domain: DTGVSQNPRHKITKRGQNVTFRCDPISEHNRLYWYRQTLGQGPEFLTYFQNEAQLEKSRLLSDRFSAERPKGSFSTLEIQRTEQGDSAMYLCASGLNTGLNIQYFGAGTRLSVL.

This clonotype was counted ten times or more. The chain is built from TRBV7-2 and TRBJ2-1, with TRBD2 matching 8 bases. Per the germline V gene, CDR1 is SGHTA and CDR2 is FQGNSA. This CDR3 has 17 residues. Trimming cost V 3 bases and J 0 bases; bases outside gene matches: 7. The CDR3 loop is CASSFSGADSSYNEQFF. The CDR3 DNA follows: TGTGCCAGCAGCTTTAGCGGGGCCGACAGCTCCTACAATGAGCAGTTCTTC.

This clonotype was found many times. This chain uses TRBV27 with TRBJ1-2, with D uncertain. The CDR3 sequence is 13 residues long. CDR1 MNHEY and CDR2 SMNVEV come from the germline V gene (reference sequence). Trimming pared 8 bases from V and 3 bases from J, leaving 13 bases between. CDR3 nucleotides: TGTGCCAGCGGGTCGACAAGATACTATGGCTACACCTTC. This encodes CASGSTRYYGYTF.

This clonotype showed up just a few times. This could be a read error, since a much larger clone is one nucleotide away. The V call is TRBV7-2, the J call TRBJ2-7, with D hard to call. Near its end, the DNA agrees better with TRBJ2-5, so the J call may be wrong. This CDR3 is built from 12 residues. Germline V CDR1 and CDR2: SGHTA, FQGNSA. CDR3 sequence: CAICMGAETQYF. The CDR3, as DNA: TGTGCCATCTGTATGGGCGCAGAGACCCAGTACTTC.

This clonotype was counted many times. The V gene is TRBV6-2 or TRBV6-3, the J gene TRBJ2-3; no reliable D call. V lost 0 bases and J 5 bases, leaving 3 bases between the germline ends. The CDR3 totals 12 residues. Germline V CDR1 and CDR2: MNHEY, SVGEGT. The DNA for the CDR3 is TGTGCCAGCAGTTACTCGGTAGATACGCAGTATTTT. It is translated as CASSYSVDTQYF.

The V gene is TRBV29-1, the J gene TRBJ2-3; a weak D match, TRBD1 (8 bases). The V and J ends lost 4 bases and 4 bases respectively, with 15 bases between them. The CDR3 is made up of 14 amino acids. Looked up from germline, CDR1 is SQVTM and CDR2 is ANQGSEA. The CDR3, as DNA: TGCAGCGTTGCCAACAGGGGGGGCCCAGATACGCAGTATTTT. Its protein is CSVANRGGPDTQYF.